The 19 T cell receptor beta chains below were found in one sample sequenced in a study of blood T cells in healthy people across ages. A sample-barcoded 5' primer and a J-beta primer mix were used in a second PCR of roughly 7 to 12 cycles. From the 5' RACE reads, TCRdb called clonotypes with MiXCR, one entry per CDR3 protein. The sample yields about 1.4 million distinct CDR3 sequences, 59% seen once. Sequences were obtained from blood. The receptors come from a man younger than 35 in good health.

This clonotype has a single count. CDR3 residues: CSLSGLAGGSQRSYNEQFF. DNA for the CDR3: TGCAGCCTGTCGGGACTAGCGGGAGGGAGTCAGAGGTCCTACAATGAGCAGTTCTTC. This chain links TRBV29-1 with TRBJ2-1; 16 bases match TRBD2. In germline, CDR1 is SQVTM, CDR2 ANQGSEA. Trimming at V came to 8 bases and at J to 1 base, leaving 14 bases not matched to a gene. The CDR3 consists of 19 residues.

This rearrangement joins TRBV12-3 or TRBV12-4 to TRBJ2-5; D is ambiguous. V was clipped by 4 bases and J by 0 bases, with 12 bases between them. This CDR3 comprises 15 residues. CDR3 coding DNA: TGTGCCAGCAGTTCCTCTACGTGGTACCAAGAGACCCAGTACTTC. Protein product: CASSSSTWYQETQYF.

This chain joins TRBV6-5 and TRBJ2-5; tentative D call: TRBD1 (6 bases). Trimming removed 2 bases at V and 11 bases at J, with 15 bases between. Germline lookup yields CDR1 MNHEY and CDR2 SVGAGI. This CDR3 is 13 amino acids long. CDR3 protein: CASSYQGMDGQYF. The CDR3 DNA sequence: TGTGCCAGCAGTTACCAGGGGATGGACGGGCAGTACTTC.

The J gene is TRBJ1-6, the V gene TRBV12-3 or TRBV12-4, with D possibly matching TRBD1 (5 bases). The V end was cut by 5 bases, the J end by 8 bases, with 7 bases between. CDR3 size: 12 residues. The CDR3 bases are TGTGCCAGCAGTGGGGGAGATTCACCCCTCCACTTT. Its protein product is CASSGGDSPLHF.

The chain uses TRBV27 and TRBJ2-3; D is possibly TRBD2 (5 bases). CDR1 is MNHEY, CDR2 SMNVEV, per germline (reference sequence). The CDR3 runs 15 residues. V lost 6 bases and J lost 3, with 16 bases in between. CDR3 sequence (DNA): TGTGCCAGCAGCCACCTCGGGGTTAAGACAGATACGCAGTATTTT. Its protein product is CASSHLGVKTDTQYF.

This clonotype came up a few times. The genes are TRBV11-2 and TRBJ2-1; no firm D call. Between the trimmed V and J ends, which lost 1 base and 3 bases, there was a span of 13 bases. CDR1 is SGHAT, CDR2 FQNNGV, per germline. The CDR3 has 16 amino acids. CDR3 sequence reads: CASSLVPSGLYNEQFF. CDR3 nucleotides: TGTGCCAGCAGCTTAGTCCCCTCGGGCCTCTACAATGAGCAGTTCTTC.

V gene TRBV6-1 combines with J gene TRBJ2-5; a possible D gene is TRBD1 (6 bases). Trimming removed 2 bases at V and 5 bases at J, with 9 bases between. The CDR3 runs 13 residues. Germline V gene sequence: CDR1 MNHNS, CDR2 SASEGT. The CDR3 nucleotides read TGTGCCAGCAGTGAAATACAGGGTGAGACCCAGTACTTC. Its translation: CASSEIQGETQYF.

V gene TRBV2 combines with J gene TRBJ2-6, with D unclear. CDR3 length: 16 residues. Germline lookup yields CDR1 SNHLY and CDR2 FYNNEI. Trimming removed 1 base at V and 0 bases at J, with 7 bases between. The CDR3: CASSEGTYSGANVLTF. Written as DNA, the CDR3 is TGTGCCAGCAGTGAAGGCACTTACTCTGGGGCCAACGTCCTGACTTTC.

This clonotype was found once. The chain recombines TRBV6-2 or TRBV6-3 with TRBJ2-1; D call uncertain. V lost 1 base, J lost 2 bases, and 12 bases lay in between. Germline CDR1 and CDR2: MNHEY and SVGEGT. The CDR3 runs to 16 residues. CDR3: CASSYFAEVAYNEQFF. In DNA, the CDR3 is TGTGCCAGCAGTTACTTTGCCGAAGTGGCCTACAATGAGCAGTTCTTC.

The chain combines TRBV29-1 with TRBJ1-2; D perhaps matches TRBD1 (5 bases). This CDR3 is built from 14 residues. V was clipped by 3 bases and J by 2 bases, with 13 bases between them. Germline V gene lookup returns CDR1 SQVTM and CDR2 ANQGSEA. The CDR3 spells CSVERGDLNYGYTF. The DNA for the CDR3 is TGCAGCGTTGAGAGGGGCGACCTAAACTATGGCTACACCTTC.

The chain combines TRBV4-1 with TRBJ1-2; D is unresolved. This CDR3 spans 14 amino acids. The germline V gene has CDR1 MGHRA and CDR2 YSYEKL. With 0 bases removed from V and 5 bases from J, the gap between germline ends came to 10 bases. The CDR3 loop is CASSQERQRYGYTF. The CDR3 DNA reads as TGCGCCAGCAGCCAAGAACGCCAGAGATATGGCTACACCTTC.

This chain connects TRBV28 to TRBJ2-7; maybe TRBD2 (6 bases). V was clipped by 4 bases and J by 3 bases, with 25 bases between them. This CDR3 is built from 18 residues. The V gene's germline CDR1 is MDHEN and CDR2 SYDVKM. The CDR3 loop reads CASSSLYLVTGRSYEQYF. CDR3 nucleotide sequence: TGTGCCAGCAGTTCATTGTATCTTGTTACCGGGAGAAGCTACGAGCAGTACTTC.

CDR3 sequence reads: CASSGYASTNEKLFF. CDR3 DNA sequence: TGTGCCAGCAGTGGGTACGCCTCAACTAATGAAAAACTGTTTTTT. V and J are TRBV2 and TRBJ1-4; D is undetermined. Trimming removed 4 bases from V and 0 bases from J, with 9 bases in between. The CDR3 has 15 residues. From germline, CDR1 is SNHLY and CDR2 FYNNEI. Together with reference TRBV2 and TRBJ1-4, the CDR3 gives the full variable domain: EPEVTQTPSHQVTQMGQEVILRCVPISNHLYFYWYRQILGQKVEFLVSFYNNEISEKSEIFDDQFSVERPDGSNFTLKIRSTKLEDSAMYFCASSGYASTNEKLFFGSGTQLSVL.

The V call is TRBV28, the J call TRBJ2-3, with D possibly matching TRBD2 (5 bases). Trimming removed 4 bases from V and 2 bases from J, with 13 bases in between. Germline CDR1 is MDHEN and CDR2 is SYDVKM. CDR3 length: 15 residues. CDR3 region: CASSSGSGNTDTQYF. CDR3 DNA sequence: TGTGCCAGCAGTTCCGGCAGCGGAAACACAGATACGCAGTATTTT.

The gene calls are TRBV4-1 and TRBJ1-2; 10 bases match TRBD1. CDR1 is MGHRA, CDR2 YSYEKL, per germline. CDR3 length: 14 amino acids. Trimming took 2 bases from V and 8 from J; bases not matched to a gene: 5. CDR3 amino acids: CASSQPGQGIGYTF. The DNA of the CDR3 is TGCGCCAGCAGCCAACCGGGACAGGGGATCGGCTACACCTTC.

This chain links TRBV20-1 with TRBJ2-1; D perhaps matches TRBD2 (5 bases). CDR1 DFQATT and CDR2 SNEGSKA come from the germline V gene (reference sequence). The CDR3 spans 13 residues. The germline V and J ends were trimmed by 6 bases and 3 bases, with 12 bases remaining between them. The DNA for the CDR3 is TGCAGTGCCCTTCTTAGCGTCTACAATGAGCAGTTCTTC. Translating gives CSALLSVYNEQFF.

CDR3 nucleotides: TGTGCCAGCAGTACGACAGGGTCATCCACTGAAGCTTTCTTT. Protein product: CASSTTGSSTEAFF. The rearrangement uses TRBV2 and TRBJ1-1, with 7 bases identical to TRBD1. The V segment lost 5 bases and the J segment 4 bases; nucleotides outside the gene matches: 7. Germline CDR1 SNHLY, CDR2 FYNNEI. This CDR3 comprises 14 residues.

This clonotype appeared a few times. The chain employs TRBV5-6 and TRBJ2-1; 8 bases line up with TRBD1. Germline-derived CDR1 and CDR2 are SGHDT and YYEEEE. The CDR3 is 13 residues long. V trimming: 5 bases; J trimming: 9 bases; junction bases outside the gene matches: 7. CDR3 sequence: CASSTRGLGEQFF. CDR3 nucleotide sequence: TGTGCCAGCAGTACCAGGGGGCTGGGTGAGCAGTTCTTC.

This sequence joins TRBV6-2 or TRBV6-3 and TRBJ2-1; TRBD2 matches at 13 bases. This CDR3 spans 24 amino acids. The V and J ends lost 5 bases and 0 bases, in that order; junction bases with no gene match: 25. CDR1 is MNHEY, CDR2 SVGEGT, per germline. CDR3 bases: TGTGCCAGCAGTAGCTGGACAGGCCGACGGACTAGCGGGGGACTCCCTAACTCCTACAATGAGCAGTTCTTC. It translates to CASSSWTGRRTSGGLPNSYNEQFF.